This T cell receptor beta chain was captured in a study of OX40 agonist ivuxolimab in advanced cancers. As concerns this clone: Its antigen is undetermined.

Profiling relied on immunoSEQ multiplex PCR, and the TCRdb table lists in-frame clones only, not all of them. The sample has about 69,000 clones; 85% are singletons. Blood sampling was done at baseline, cycle 4 day 1, and cycle 7 day 1. Study-level findings and limits: By week 6 at 0.1 to 3.0 mg/kg, blood CD4+ and CD8+ T cells had expanded clonally. Relative to CD4+, CD8+ T cells held more expanded clones on average.

Germline values: CDR1 LGHNA, CDR2 YSLEER. There are 15 residues in the CDR3. V dropped 4 bases and J dropped 0; count of bases not matched to a gene: 2. The genes are TRBV4-3 and TRBJ1-4; 7 positions agree with TRBD1. This TCR came from an adult with an advanced solid tumor such as melanoma, head and neck, liver or kidney cancer. The source material was CD4+ or CD8+ T cells sorted from blood, sampled in a trial of the OX40 agonist ivuxolimab. The CDR3 sequence: CASSPGTATNEKLFF. The CDR3 region has the DNA TGCGCCAGCAGCCCCGGGACAGCAACTAATGAAAAACTGTTTTTT.